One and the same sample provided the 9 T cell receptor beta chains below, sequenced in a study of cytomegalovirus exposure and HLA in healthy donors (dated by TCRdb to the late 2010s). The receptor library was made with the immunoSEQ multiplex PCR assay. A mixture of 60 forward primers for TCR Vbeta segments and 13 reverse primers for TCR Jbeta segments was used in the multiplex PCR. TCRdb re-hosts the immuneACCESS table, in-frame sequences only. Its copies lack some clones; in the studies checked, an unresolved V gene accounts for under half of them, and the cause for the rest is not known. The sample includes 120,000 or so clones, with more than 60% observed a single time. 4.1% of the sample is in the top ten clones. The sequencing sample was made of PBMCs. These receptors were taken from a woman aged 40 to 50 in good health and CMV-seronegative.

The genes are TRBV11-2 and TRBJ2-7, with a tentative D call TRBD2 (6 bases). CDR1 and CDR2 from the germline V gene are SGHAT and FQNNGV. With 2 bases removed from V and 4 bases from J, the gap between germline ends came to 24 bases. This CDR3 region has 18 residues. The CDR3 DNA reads TGTGCCAGCAGCTTACCGGGTATTCGTAGGACCGGGAGATACGAGCAGTACTTC. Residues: CASSLPGIRRTGRYEQYF.

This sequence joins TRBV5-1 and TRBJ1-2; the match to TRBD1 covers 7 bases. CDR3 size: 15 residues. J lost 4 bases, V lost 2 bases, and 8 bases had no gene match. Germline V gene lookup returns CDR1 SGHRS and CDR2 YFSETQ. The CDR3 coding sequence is TGCGCCAGCAGCTTCGGACAGGTATATGGCTATGGCTACACCTTC. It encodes CASSFGQVYGYGYTF.

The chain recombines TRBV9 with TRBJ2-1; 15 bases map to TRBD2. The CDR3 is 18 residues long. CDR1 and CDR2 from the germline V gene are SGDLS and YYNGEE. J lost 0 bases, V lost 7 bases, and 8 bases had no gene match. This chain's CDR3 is CASGGGTSGRNSYNEQFF. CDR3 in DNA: TGTGCCAGCGGAGGGGGGACTAGCGGGAGGAACTCCTACAATGAGCAGTTCTTC.

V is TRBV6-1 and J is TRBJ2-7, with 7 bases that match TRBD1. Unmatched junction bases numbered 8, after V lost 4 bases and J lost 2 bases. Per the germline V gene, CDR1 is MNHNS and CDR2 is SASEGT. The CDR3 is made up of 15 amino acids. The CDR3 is CASSANGTAAYEQYF. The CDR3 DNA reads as TGTGCCAGCAGTGCCAACGGGACAGCGGCCTACGAGCAGTACTTC.

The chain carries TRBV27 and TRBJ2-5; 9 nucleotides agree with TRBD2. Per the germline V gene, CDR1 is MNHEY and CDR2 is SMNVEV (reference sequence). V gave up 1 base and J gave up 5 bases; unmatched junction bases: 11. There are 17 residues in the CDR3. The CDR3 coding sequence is TGTGCCAGCAGTTTATGGACTCAGGCGGGAGGGCGGGAGACCCAGTACTTC. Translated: CASSLWTQAGGRETQYF.

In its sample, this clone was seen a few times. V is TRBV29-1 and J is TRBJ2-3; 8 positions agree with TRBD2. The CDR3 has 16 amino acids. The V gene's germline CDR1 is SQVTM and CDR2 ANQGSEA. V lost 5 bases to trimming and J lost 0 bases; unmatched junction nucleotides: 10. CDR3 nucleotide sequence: TGCAGCGTTCGTCCCGTAGCGGGACCTAGCACAGATACGCAGTATTTT. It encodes CSVRPVAGPSTDTQYF.

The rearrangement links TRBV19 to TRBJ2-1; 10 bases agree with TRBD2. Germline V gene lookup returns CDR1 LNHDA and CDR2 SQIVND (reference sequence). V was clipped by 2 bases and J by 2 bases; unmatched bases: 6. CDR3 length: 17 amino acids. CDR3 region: CASSIWASGGTYNEQFF. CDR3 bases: TGTGCCAGTAGTATATGGGCTAGCGGGGGTACCTACAATGAGCAGTTCTTC.

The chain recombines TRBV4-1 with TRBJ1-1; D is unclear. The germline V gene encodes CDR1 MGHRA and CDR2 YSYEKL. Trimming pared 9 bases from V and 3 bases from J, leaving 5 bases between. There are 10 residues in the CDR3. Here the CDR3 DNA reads TGCGCCAGACAAGACACTGAAGCTTTCTTT. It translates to CARQDTEAFF.

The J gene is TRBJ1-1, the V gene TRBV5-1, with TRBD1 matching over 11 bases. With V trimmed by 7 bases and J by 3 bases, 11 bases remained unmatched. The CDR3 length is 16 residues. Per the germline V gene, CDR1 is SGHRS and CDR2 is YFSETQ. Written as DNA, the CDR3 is TGCGCCAGCCAGGCGGGACAGGGGGAAATGGACACTGAAGCTTTCTTT. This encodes CASQAGQGEMDTEAFF.